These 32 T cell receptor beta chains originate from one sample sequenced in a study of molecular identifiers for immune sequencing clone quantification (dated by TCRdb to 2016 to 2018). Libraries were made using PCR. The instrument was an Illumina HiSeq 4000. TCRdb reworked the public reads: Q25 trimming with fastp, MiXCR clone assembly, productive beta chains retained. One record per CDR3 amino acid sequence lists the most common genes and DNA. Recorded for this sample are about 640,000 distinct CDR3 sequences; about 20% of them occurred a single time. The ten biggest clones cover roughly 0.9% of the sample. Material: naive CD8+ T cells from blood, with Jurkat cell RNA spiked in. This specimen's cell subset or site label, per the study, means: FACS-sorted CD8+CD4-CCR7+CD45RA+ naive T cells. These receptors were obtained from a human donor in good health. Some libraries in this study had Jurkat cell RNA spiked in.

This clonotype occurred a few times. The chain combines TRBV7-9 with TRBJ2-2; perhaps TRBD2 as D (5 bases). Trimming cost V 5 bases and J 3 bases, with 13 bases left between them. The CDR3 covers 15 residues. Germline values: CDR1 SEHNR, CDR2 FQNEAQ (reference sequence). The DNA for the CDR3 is TGTGCCAGCAGCGCATGGGGAGCCGACACCGGGGAGCTGTTTTTT. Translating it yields CASSAWGADTGELFF.

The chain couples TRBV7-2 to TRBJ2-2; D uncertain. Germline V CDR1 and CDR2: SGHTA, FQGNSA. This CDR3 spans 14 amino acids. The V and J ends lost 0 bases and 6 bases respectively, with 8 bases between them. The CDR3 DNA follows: TGTGCCAGCAGCTTAGCTTCCGGGCCCGGGGAGCTGTTTTTT. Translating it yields CASSLASGPGELFF.

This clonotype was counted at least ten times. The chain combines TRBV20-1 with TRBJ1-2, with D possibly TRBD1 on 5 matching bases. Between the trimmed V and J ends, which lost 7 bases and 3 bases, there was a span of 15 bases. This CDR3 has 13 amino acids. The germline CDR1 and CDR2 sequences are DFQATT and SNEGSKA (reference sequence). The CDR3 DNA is TGCAGTGTGAGGAGGCAGGGTCACTATGGCTACACCTTC. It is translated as CSVRRQGHYGYTF.

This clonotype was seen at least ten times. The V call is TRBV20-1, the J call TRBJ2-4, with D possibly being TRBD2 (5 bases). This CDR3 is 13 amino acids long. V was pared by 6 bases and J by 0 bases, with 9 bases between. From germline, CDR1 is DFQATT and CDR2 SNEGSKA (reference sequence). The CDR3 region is CSASGTAKNIQYF. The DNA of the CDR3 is TGCAGTGCAAGCGGAACAGCCAAAAACATTCAGTACTTC.

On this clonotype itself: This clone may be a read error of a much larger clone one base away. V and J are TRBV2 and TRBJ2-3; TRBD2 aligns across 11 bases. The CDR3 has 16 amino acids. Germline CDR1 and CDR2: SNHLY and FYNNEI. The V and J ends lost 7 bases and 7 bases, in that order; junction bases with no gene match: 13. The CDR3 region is CASKTGGLAARYTQYF. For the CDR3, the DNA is TGTGCCAGCAAAACAGGGGGACTAGCGGCCCGGTATACGCAGTATTTT.

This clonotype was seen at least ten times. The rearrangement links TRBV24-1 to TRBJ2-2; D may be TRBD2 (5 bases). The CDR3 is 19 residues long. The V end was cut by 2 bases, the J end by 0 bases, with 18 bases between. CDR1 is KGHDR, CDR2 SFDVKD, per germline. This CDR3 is CATSDWRLGVASNTGELFF. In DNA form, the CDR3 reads TGTGCCACCAGTGATTGGAGGCTTGGGGTTGCATCGAACACCGGGGAGCTGTTTTTT.

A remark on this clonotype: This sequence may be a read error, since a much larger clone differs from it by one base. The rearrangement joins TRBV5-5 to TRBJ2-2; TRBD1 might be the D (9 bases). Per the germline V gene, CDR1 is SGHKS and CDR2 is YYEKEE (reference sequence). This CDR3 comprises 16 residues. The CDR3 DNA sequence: TGTGCCAGCAACAAACCGACAGGGGGTGCGAGCGGGGGGCTGTTTTTT. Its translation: CASNKPTGGASGGLFF. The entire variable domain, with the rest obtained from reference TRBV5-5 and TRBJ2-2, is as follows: DAGVTQSPTHLIKTRGQQVTLRCSPISGHKSVSWYQQVLGQGPQFIFQYYEKEERGRGNFPDRFSARQFPNYSSELNVNALLLGDSALYLCASNKPTGGASGGLFFGEGSRLTVL.

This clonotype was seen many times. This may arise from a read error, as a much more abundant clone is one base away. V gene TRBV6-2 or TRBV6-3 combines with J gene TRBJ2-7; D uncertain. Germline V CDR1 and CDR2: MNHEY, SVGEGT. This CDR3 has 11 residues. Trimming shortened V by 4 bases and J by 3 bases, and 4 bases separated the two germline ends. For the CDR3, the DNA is TGTGCCAGCAGTTTCGACTACGAGCAGTACTTC. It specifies CASSFDYEQYF.

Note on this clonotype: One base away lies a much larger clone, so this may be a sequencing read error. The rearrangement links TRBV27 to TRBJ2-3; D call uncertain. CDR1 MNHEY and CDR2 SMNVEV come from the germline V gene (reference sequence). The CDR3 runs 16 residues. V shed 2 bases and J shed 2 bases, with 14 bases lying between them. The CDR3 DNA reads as TGTGCCAGCAGTTTAGTTGCTCGTCAGAACACAGATACGCAGTATTTT. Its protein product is CASSLVARQNTDTQYF.

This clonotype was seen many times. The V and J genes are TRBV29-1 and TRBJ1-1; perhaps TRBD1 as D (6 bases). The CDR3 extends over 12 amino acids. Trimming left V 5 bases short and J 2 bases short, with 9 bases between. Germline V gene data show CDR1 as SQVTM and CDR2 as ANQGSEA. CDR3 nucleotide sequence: TGCAGCGTTCGGACAGAAAACACTGAAGCTTTCTTT. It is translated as CSVRTENTEAFF.

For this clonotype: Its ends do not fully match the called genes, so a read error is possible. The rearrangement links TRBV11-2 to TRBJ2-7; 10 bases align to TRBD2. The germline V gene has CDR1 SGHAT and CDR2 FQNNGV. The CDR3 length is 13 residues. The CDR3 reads CASSLGLANEQCF. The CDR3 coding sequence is TGTGCCAGCAGCCTGGGACTAGCGAACGAGCAGTGCTTC.

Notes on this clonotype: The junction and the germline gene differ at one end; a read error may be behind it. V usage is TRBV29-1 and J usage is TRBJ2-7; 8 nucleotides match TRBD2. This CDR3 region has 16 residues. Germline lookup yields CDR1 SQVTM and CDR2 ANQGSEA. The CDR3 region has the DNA TGCGGCGTTGTCGGGTTAGCGGGAACAACTCCTTACGAGCAGTACTTC. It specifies CGVVGLAGTTPYEQYF.

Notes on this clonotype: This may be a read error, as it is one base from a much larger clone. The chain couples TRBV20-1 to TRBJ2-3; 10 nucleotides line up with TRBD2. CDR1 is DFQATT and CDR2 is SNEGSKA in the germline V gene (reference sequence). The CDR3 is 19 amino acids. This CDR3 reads CSARALFGLAGEFTDAQYF. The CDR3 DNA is TGCAGTGCTAGAGCCCTTTTCGGGCTAGCGGGAGAATTCACAGATGCGCAGTATTTT.

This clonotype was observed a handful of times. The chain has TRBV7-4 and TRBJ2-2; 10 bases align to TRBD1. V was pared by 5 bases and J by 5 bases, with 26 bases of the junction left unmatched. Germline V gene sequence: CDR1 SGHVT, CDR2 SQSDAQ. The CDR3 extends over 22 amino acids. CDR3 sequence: CASSHGQGGALQTRTLTGELFF. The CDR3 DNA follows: TGTGCCAGCAGCCACGGACAGGGGGGCGCTTTGCAGACACGAACTTTAACCGGGGAGCTGTTTTTT.

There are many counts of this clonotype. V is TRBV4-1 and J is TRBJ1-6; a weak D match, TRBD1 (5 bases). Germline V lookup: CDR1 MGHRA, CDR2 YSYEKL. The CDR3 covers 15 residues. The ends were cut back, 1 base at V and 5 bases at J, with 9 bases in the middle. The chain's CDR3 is CASSQAGLDNSPLHF. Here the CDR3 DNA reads TGCGCCAGCAGCCAAGCAGGGCTGGATAATTCACCCCTCCACTTT.

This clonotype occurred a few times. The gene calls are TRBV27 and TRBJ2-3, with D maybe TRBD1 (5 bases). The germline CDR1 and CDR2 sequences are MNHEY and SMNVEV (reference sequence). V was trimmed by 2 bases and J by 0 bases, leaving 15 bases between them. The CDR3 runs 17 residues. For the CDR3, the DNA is TGTGCCAGCAGTTTAGATAGGGGCGGTCCTAGCACAGATACGCAGTATTTT. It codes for CASSLDRGGPSTDTQYF.

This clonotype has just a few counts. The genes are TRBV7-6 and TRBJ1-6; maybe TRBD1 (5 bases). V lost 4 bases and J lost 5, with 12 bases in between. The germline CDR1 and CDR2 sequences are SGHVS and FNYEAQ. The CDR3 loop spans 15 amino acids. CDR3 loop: CASSSLMDNNSPLHF. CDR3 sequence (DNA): TGTGCCAGCAGCTCATTAATGGACAATAATTCACCCCTCCACTTT.

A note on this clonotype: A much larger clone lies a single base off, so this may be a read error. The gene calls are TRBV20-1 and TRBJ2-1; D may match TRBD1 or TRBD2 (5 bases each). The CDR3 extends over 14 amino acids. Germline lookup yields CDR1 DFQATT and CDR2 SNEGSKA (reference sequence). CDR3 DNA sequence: TGCGGTGCTCTAAGACTGGGGGAATATAATGAGCAGTTCTTC. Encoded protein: CGALRLGEYNEQFF.

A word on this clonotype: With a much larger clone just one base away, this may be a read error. CDR3 coding DNA: TGTGCCAGCAGCTCCCAGAGACTAGAAGGGAACACCGGGGAGCTGGTTTTT. Translating gives CASSSQRLEGNTGELVF. The chain has TRBV7-9 and TRBJ2-2; possibly TRBD2 for D (6 bases). This CDR3 spans 17 amino acids. Germline values: CDR1 SEHNR, CDR2 FQNEAQ (reference sequence).

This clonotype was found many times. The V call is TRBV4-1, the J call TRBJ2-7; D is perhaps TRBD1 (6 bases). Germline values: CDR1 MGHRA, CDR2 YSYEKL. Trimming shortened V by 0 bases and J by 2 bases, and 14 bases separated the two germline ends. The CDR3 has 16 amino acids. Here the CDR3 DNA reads TGCGCCAGCAGCCAAGATCCAGGGGCCCCGGCCTACGAGCAGTACTTC. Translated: CASSQDPGAPAYEQYF.

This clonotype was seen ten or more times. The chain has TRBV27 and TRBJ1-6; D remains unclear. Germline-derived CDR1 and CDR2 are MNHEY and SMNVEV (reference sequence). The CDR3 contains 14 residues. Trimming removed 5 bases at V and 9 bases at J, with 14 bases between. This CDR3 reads CASSIDVGSSPLHF. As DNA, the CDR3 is TGTGCCAGCAGTATTGATGTAGGGAGTTCACCCCTCCACTTT.

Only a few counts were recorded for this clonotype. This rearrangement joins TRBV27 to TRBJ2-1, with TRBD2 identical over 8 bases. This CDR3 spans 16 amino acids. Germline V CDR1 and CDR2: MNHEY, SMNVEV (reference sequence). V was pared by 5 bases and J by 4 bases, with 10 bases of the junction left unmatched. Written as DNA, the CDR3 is TGTGCCAGCAGTAACCGAGCGGGAGAATGGTACAATGAGCAGTTCTTC. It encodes CASSNRAGEWYNEQFF.

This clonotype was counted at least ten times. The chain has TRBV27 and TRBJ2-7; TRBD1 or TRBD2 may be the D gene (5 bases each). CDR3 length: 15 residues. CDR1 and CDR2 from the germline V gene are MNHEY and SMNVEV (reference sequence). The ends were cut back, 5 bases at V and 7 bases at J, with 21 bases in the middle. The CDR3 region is CASSLPRDGAWEQYF. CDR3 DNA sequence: TGTGCCAGCAGTCTACCCCGGGACGGAGCCTGGGAGCAGTACTTC.

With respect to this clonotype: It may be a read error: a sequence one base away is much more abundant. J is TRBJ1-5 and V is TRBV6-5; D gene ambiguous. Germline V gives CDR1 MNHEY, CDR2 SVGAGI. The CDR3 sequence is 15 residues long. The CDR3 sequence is CASSYSPGPNQPLHF. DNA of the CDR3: TGTGCCAGCAGTTACTCGCCAGGCCCCAATCAGCCCCTGCATTTT.

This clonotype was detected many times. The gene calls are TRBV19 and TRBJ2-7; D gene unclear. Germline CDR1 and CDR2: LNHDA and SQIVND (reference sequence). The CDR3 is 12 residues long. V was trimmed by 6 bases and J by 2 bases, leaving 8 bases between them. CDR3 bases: TGTGCCAGTAGCGACCCTCCCTACGAGCAGTACTTC. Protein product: CASSDPPYEQYF.

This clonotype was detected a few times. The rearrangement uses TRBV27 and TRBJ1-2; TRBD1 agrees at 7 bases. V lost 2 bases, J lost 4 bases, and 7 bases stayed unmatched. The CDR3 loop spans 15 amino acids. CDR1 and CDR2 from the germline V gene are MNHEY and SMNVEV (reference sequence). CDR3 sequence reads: CASSLAGDSSYGYTF. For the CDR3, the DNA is TGTGCCAGCAGTTTAGCCGGGGACAGTAGCTATGGCTACACCTTC.

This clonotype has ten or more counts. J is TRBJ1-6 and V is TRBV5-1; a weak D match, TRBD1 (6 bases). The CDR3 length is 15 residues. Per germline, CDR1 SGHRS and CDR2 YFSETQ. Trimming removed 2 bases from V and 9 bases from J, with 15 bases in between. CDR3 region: CASSFYRDPSSPLHF. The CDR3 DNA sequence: TGCGCCAGCAGCTTTTACAGGGATCCTAGTTCACCCCTCCACTTT.

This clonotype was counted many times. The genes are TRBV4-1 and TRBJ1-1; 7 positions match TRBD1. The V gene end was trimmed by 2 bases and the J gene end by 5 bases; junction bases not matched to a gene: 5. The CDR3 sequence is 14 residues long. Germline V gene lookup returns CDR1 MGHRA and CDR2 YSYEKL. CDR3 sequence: CASSQRQGVTEAFF. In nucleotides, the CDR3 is TGCGCCAGCAGCCAACGACAGGGTGTGACTGAAGCTTTCTTT.

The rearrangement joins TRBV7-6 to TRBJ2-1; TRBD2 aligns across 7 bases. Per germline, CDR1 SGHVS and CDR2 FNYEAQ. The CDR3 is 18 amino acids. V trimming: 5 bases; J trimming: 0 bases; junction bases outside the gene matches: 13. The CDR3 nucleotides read TGTGCCAGCAGCCTCACCCTACCGGGGGGTAGCTCCTACAATGAGCAGTTCTTC. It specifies CASSLTLPGGSSYNEQFF.

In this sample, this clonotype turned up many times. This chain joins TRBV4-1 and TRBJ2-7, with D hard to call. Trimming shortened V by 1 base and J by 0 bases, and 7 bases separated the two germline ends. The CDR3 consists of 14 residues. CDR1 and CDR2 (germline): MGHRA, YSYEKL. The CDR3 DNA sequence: TGCGCCAGCAGCCAAGTCGGCAGCTCCTACGAGCAGTACTTC. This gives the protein CASSQVGSSYEQYF.

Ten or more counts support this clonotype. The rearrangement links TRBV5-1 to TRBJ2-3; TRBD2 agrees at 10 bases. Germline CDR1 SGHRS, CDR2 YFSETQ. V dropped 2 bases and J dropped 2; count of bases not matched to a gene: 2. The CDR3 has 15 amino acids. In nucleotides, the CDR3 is TGCGCCAGCAGCTTAGGACTAGCGGACACAGATACGCAGTATTTT. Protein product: CASSLGLADTDTQYF.

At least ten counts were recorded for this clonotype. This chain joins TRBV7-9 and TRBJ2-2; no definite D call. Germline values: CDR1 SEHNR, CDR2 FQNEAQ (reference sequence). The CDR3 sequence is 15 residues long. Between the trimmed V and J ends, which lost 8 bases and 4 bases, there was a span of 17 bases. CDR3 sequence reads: CASRSPKGSTGELFF. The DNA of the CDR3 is TGTGCCAGCCGCTCCCCCAAGGGAAGCACCGGGGAGCTGTTTTTT.